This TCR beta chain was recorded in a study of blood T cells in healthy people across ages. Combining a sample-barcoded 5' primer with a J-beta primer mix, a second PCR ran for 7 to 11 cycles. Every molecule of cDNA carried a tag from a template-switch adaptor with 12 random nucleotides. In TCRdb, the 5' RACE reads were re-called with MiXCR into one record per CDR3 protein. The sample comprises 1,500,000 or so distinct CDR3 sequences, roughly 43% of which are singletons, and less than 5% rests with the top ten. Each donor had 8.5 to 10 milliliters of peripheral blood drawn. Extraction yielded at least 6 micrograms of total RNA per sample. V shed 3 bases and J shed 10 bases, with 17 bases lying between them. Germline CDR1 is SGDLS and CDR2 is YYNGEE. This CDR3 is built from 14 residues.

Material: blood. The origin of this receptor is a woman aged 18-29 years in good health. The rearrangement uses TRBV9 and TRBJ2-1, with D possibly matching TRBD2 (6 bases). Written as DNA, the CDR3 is TGTGCCAGCAGCGCCCGGGACTTGCCAGGGGAGCAGTTCTTC. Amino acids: CASSARDLPGEQFF.